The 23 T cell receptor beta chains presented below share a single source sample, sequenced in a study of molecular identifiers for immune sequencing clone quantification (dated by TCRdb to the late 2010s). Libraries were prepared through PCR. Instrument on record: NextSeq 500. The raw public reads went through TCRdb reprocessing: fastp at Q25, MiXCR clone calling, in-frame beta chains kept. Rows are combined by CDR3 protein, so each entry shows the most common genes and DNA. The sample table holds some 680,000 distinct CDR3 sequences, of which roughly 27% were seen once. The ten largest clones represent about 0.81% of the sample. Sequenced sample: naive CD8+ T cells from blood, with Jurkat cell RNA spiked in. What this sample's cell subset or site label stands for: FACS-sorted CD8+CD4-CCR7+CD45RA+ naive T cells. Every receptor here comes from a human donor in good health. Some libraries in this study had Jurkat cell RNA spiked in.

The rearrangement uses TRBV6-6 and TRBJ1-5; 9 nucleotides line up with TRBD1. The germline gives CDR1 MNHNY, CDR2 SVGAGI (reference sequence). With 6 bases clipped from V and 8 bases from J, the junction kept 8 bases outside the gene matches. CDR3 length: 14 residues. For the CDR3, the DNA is TGTGCCAGCAGCCAGGGACAGGGATTAGAGCCCCAGCATTTT. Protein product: CASSQGQGLEPQHF.

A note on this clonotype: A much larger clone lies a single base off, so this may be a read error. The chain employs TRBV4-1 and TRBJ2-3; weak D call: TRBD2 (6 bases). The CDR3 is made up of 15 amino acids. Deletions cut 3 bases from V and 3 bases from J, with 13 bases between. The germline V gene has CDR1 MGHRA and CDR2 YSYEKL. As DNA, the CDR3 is TGCGCCAGCAGCCAGGCTAGCGCTGGGACAGATACGCAGTATTTT. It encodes CASSQASAGTDTQYF.

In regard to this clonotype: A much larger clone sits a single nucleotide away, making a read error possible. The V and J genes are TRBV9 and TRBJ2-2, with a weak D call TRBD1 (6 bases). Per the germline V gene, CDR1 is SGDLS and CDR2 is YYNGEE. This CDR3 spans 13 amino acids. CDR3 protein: CAGSVGGFGELFF. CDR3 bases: TGTGCCGGCAGCGTAGGGGGTTTCGGGGAGCTGTTTTTT.

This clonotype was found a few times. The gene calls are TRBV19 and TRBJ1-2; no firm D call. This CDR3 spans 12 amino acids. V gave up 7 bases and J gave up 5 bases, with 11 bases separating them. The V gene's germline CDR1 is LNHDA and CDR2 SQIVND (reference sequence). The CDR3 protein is CASTAGPYGYTF. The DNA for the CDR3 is TGTGCCAGTACGGCAGGTCCTTATGGCTACACCTTC.

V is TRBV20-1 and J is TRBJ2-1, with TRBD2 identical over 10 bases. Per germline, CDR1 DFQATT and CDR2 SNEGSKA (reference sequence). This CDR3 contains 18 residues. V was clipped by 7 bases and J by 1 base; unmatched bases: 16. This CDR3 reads CSVPKRASGSLSYNEQFF. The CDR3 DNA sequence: TGCAGTGTTCCGAAGCGAGCTAGCGGGAGTTTGTCCTACAATGAGCAGTTCTTC.

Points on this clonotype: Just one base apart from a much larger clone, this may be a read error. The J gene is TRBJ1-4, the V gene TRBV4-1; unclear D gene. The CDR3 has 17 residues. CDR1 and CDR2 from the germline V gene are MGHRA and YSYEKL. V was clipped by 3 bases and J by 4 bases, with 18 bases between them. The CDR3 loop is CASSQLNRVDCNEKLFF. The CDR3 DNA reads TGCGCCAGCAGCCAGTTAAACCGGGTCGACTGTAATGAAAAACTGTTTTTT.

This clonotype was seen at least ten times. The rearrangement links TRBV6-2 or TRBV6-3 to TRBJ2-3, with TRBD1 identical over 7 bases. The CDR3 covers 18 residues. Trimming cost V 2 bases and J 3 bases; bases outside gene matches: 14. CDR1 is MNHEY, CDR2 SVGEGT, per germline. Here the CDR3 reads CASSYQPETGFTTDTQYF. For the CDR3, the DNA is TGTGCCAGCAGTTACCAACCCGAGACAGGGTTCACGACAGATACGCAGTATTTT.

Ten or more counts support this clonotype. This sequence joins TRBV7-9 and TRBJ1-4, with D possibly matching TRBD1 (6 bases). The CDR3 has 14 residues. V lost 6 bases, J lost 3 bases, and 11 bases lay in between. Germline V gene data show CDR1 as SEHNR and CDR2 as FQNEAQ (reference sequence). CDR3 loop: CASRAGDPNEKLFF. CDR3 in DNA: TGTGCCAGCAGAGCAGGGGATCCTAATGAAAAACTGTTTTTT.

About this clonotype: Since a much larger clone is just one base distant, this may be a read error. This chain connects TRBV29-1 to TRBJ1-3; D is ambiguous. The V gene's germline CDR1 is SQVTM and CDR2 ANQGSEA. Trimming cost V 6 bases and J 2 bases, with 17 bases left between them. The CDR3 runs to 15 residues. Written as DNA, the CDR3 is TGCAGCGTCATCACGGCTATGAGCCCTGGAAACACCATATATTTT. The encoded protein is CSVITAMSPGNTIYF.

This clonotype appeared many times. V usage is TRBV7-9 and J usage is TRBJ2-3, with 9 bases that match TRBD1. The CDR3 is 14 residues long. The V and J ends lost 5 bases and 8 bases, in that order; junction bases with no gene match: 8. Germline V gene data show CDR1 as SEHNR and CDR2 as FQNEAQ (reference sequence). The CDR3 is CASSPTSTGGTQYF. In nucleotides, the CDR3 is TGTGCCAGCAGCCCCACCTCGACAGGGGGTACGCAGTATTTT.

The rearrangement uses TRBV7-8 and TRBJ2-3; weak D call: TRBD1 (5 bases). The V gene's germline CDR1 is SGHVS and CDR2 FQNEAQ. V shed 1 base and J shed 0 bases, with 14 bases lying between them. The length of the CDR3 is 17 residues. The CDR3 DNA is TGTGCCAGCAGCTTAGTTTGGGTGGGGCGCAGCACAGATACGCAGTATTTT. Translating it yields CASSLVWVGRSTDTQYF. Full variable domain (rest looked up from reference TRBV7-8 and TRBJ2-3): GAGVSQSPRYKVAKRGQDVALRCDPISGHVSLFWYQQALGQGPEFLTYFQNEAQLDKSGLPSDRFFAERPEGSVSTLKIQRTQQEDSAVYLCASSLVWVGRSTDTQYFGPGTRLTVL.

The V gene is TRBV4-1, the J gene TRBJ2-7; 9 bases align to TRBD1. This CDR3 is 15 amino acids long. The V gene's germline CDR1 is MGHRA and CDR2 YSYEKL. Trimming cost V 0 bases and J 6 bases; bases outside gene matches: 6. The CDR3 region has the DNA TGCGCCAGCAGCCAAGAAGACAGGGGGGGTTCCGAGCAGTACTTC. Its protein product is CASSQEDRGGSEQYF.

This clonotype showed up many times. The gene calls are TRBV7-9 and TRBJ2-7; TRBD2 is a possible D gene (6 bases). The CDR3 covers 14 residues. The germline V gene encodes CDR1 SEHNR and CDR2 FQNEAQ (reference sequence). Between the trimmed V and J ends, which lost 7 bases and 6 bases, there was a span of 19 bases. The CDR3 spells CASNGGTARLEQYF. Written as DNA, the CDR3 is TGTGCCAGCAACGGAGGGACGGCACGCCTCGAGCAGTACTTC. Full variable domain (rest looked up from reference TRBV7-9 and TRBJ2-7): DTGVSQNPRHKITKRGQNVTFRCDPISEHNRLYWYRQTLGQGPEFLTYFQNEAQLEKSRLLSDRFSAERPKGSFSTLEIQRTEQGDSAMYLCASNGGTARLEQYFGPGTRLTVT.

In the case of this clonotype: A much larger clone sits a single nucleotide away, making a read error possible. The CDR3 DNA reads as TGTGCCAGCAGTGAAAGTTCGAACACTGAAGCTTCCTTT. Its translation is CASSESSNTEASF. The chain recombines TRBV2 with TRBJ1-1; D gene unclear. This CDR3 spans 13 amino acids. Germline V CDR1 and CDR2: SNHLY, FYNNEI.

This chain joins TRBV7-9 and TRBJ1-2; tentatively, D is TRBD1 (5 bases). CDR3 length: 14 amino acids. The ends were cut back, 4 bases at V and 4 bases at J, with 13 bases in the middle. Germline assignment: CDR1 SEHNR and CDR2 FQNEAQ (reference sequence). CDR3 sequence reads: CASSSGLLGYGYTF. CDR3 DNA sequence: TGTGCCAGCAGCTCAGGGTTGTTGGGCTATGGCTACACCTTC.

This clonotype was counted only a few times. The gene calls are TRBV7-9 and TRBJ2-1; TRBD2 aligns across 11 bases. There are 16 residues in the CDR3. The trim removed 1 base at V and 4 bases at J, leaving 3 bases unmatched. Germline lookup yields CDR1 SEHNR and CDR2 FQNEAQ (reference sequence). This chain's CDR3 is CASSLGLAGMYNEQFF. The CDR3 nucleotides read TGTGCCAGCAGCTTAGGACTAGCGGGGATGTACAATGAGCAGTTCTTC.

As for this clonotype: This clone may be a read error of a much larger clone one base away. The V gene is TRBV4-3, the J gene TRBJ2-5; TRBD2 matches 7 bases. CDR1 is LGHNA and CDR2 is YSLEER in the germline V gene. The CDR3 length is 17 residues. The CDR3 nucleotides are TGCGCCGGCAGCCAAGATCGGGGCGGGAGTTTTGCGGAGACCCAGTACTTC. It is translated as CAGSQDRGGSFAETQYF.

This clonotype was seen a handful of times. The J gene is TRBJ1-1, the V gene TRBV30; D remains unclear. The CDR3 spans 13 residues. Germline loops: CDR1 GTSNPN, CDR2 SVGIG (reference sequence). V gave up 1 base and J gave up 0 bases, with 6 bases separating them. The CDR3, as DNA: TGTGCCTGGAGTGAGCTTCTGAACACTGAAGCTTTCTTT. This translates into CAWSELLNTEAFF. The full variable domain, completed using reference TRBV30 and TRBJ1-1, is SQTIHQWPATLVQPVGSPLSLECTVEGTSNPNLYWYRQAAGRGLQLLFYSVGIGQISSEVPQNLSASRPQDRQFILSSKKLLLSDSGFYLCAWSELLNTEAFFGQGTRLTVV.

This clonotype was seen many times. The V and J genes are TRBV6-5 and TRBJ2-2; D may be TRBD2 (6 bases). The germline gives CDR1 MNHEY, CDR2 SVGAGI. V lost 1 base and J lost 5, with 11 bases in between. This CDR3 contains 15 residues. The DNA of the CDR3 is TGTGCCAGCAGTTACTTGCAGGAGGGGACCGGGGAGCTGTTTTTT. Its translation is CASSYLQEGTGELFF.

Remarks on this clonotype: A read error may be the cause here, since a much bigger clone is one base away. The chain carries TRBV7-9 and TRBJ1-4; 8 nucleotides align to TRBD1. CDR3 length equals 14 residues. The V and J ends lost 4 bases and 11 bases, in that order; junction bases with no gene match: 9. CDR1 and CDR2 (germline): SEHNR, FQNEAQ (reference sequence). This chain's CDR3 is CASSSPQQGAKLFF. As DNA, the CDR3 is TGTGCCAGCAGCTCCCCTCAGCAGGGGGCGAAACTGTTTTTT. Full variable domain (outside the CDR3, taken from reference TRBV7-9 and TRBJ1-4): DTGVSQNPRHKITKRGQNVTFRCDPISEHNRLYWYRQTLGQGPEFLTYFQNEAQLEKSRLLSDRFSAERPKGSFSTLEIQRTEQGDSAMYLCASSSPQQGAKLFFGSGTQLSVL.

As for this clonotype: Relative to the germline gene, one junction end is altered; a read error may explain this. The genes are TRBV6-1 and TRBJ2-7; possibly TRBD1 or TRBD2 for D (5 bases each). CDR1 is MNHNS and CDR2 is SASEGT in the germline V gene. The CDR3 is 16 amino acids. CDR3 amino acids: CASSEAGTDFSHEQYF. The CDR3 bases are TGTGCCAGCAGTGAAGCGGGGACGGACTTCTCCCACGAGCAGTACTTC.

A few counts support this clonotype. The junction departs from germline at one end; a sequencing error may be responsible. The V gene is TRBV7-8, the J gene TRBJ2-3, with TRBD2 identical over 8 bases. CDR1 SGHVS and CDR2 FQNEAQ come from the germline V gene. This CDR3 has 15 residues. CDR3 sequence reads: CASSLLRGDTDAQYF. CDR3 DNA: TGTGCCAGCAGCTTACTGCGGGGGGACACAGATGCGCAGTATTTT.

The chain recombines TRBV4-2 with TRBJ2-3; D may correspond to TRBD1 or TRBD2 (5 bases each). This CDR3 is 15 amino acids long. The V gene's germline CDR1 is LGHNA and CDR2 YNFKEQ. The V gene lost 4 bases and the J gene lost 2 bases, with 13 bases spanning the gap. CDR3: CASSPRAGPTDTQYF. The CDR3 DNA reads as TGTGCCAGCAGCCCGAGGGCAGGGCCCACAGATACGCAGTATTTT.